Below, one T cell receptor (beta chain) is given with its context. Antigen: not known. These data belong to a study of beta chain features in type 1 diabetes. Purities over 95% were achieved in all sorted populations. Study-wide results and caveats: In all four CD4+ subsets, TCRB CDR3 length was significantly, moderately reduced in type 1 diabetes.

Reverse transcribing all isolated RNA meant expressed TCRB transcripts were sequenced. Produced via immunoSEQ multiplex PCR; TCRdb's table is partial and in-frame only. The sample has 95,000 to 150,000 clones, about 15% seen once. Sequencing was carried out using central memory CD4+ T cells from blood. This TCR was sampled from a man younger than 45 with type 1 diabetes.

The CDR3 DNA reads TGTGCCAGCAGTAGGACAGGGTACGGGTACTACGAGCAGTACTTC. Protein: CASSRTGYGYYEQYF. The chain uses TRBV2 and TRBJ2-7; 8 bases match TRBD1. This CDR3 contains 15 residues. Trimming cost V 5 bases and J 3 bases; bases outside gene matches: 9. Looked up from germline, CDR1 is SNHLY and CDR2 is FYNNEI.